One sample yielded the 6 T cell receptor beta chains listed below, sequenced in a study of T-cell memory formation after mild COVID-19. TCRdb analysed the 5' RACE reads with MiXCR anew, one entry per CDR3 protein. This table has more than 75,000 distinct CDR3 sequences, roughly 23% appearing once. The source material was PBMCs or a T cell subset sorted from them (not recorded which). The origin of the receptors is a man in his late teens or twenties who had mild COVID-19 (a few samples of this study predate the infection). Cell type and time point are not known.

This clonotype turned up a few times. The CDR3 region is CASSMTSANEKLFF. As DNA, the CDR3 is TGTGCCAGCAGTATGACATCAGCTAATGAAAAACTGTTTTTT. The gene calls are TRBV27 and TRBJ1-4; no reliable D call. Germline loops: CDR1 MNHEY, CDR2 SMNVEV (reference sequence). The CDR3 spans 14 residues. With 5 bases removed from V and 3 bases from J, the gap between germline ends came to 10 bases.

This clonotype showed up just a few times. This rearrangement joins TRBV5-1 to TRBJ1-4; unclear D gene. The germline gives CDR1 SGHRS, CDR2 YFSETQ. With 5 bases removed from V and 5 bases from J, the gap between germline ends came to 16 bases. The CDR3 has 15 residues. CDR3 protein: CASRPTPSFNEKLFF. The DNA for the CDR3 is TGCGCCAGCAGGCCGACCCCGTCATTCAATGAAAAACTGTTTTTT.

The table lists this clonotype with a few counts. V and J are TRBV18 and TRBJ2-5; 11 bases agree with TRBD1. V gave up 8 bases and J gave up 2 bases; unmatched junction bases: 4. The CDR3 runs 14 residues. CDR1 and CDR2 from the germline V gene are KGHSH and LQKENI. CDR3 amino acids: CASAGTGGQETQYF. The CDR3 DNA reads TGTGCCAGCGCCGGGACAGGGGGACAAGAGACCCAGTACTTC.

In this sample, this clonotype turned up many times. The chain uses TRBV6-5 and TRBJ2-5; 11 nucleotides align to TRBD2. CDR1 and CDR2 (germline): MNHEY, SVGAGI. V trimming: 6 bases; J trimming: 1 base; junction bases outside the gene matches: 4. The CDR3 spans 15 residues. The CDR3: CASSLAGGSQETQYF. The CDR3 nucleotides are TGTGCCAGCAGCTTAGCGGGGGGGAGCCAAGAGACCCAGTACTTC.

This clonotype has only a few counts. A junction boundary mismatches the germline segment, possibly from a read error. The V and J genes are TRBV5-1 and TRBJ2-3; 8 bases are shared with TRBD1. CDR1 SGHRS and CDR2 YFSETQ come from the germline V gene. The CDR3 is made up of 15 amino acids. CDR3 sequence: CARSLEGQGTDTQYF. CDR3 DNA sequence: TGCGCCAGAAGCTTGGAGGGACAGGGCACAGATACGCAGTATTTT.

The genes are TRBV4-2 and TRBJ1-2; tentative D call: TRBD1 (5 bases). Per the germline V gene, CDR1 is LGHNA and CDR2 is YNFKEQ. CDR3 length: 14 residues. The V and J ends lost 0 bases and 3 bases respectively, with 8 bases between them. CDR3 DNA sequence: TGTGCCAGCAGCCAAGAGGACACCTACTATGGCTACACCTTC. Translated, it gives CASSQEDTYYGYTF.